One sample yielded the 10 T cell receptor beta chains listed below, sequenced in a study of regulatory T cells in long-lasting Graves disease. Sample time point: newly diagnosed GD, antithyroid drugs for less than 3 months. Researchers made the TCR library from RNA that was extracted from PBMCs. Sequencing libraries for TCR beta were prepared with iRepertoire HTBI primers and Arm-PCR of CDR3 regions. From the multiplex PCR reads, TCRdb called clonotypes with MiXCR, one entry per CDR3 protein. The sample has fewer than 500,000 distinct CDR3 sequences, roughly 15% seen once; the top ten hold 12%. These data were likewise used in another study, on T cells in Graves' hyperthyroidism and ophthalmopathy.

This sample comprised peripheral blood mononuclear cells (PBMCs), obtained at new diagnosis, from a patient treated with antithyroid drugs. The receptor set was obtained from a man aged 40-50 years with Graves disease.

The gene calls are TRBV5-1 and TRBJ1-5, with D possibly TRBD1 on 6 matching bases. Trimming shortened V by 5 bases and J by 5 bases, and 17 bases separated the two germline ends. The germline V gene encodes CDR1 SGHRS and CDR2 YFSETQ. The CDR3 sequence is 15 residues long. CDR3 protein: CASRYDIQGYQPQHF. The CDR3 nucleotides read TGCGCCAGCAGGTACGACATCCAGGGGTATCAGCCCCAGCATTTT. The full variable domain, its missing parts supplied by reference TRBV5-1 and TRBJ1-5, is KAGVTQTPRYLIKTRGQQVTLSCSPISGHRSVSWYQQTPGQGLQFLFEYFSETQRNKGNFPGRFSGRQFSNSRSEMNVSTLELGDSALYLCASRYDIQGYQPQHFGDGTRLSIL.

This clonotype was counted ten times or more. CDR3 DNA sequence: TGTGCCAGCAGCCGTGGACAGCTGAACACTGAAGCTTTCTTT. Protein product: CASSRGQLNTEAFF. The V and J genes are TRBV12-3 or TRBV12-4 and TRBJ1-1, with D perhaps matching TRBD1 (6 bases). There are 14 residues in the CDR3. Trimming shortened V by 6 bases and J by 0 bases, and 11 bases separated the two germline ends.

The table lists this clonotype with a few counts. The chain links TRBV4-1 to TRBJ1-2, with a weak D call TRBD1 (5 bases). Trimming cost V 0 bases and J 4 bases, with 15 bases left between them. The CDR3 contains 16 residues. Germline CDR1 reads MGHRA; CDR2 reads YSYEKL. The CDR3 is CASSQDPGPPGYGYTF. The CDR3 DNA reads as TGCGCCAGCAGCCAAGACCCGGGACCCCCGGGCTATGGCTACACCTTC.

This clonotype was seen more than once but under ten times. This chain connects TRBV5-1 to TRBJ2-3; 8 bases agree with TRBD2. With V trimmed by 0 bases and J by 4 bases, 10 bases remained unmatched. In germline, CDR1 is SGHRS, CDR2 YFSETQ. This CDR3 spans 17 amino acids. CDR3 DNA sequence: TGCGCCAGCAGCTTGGCTTCTTCCAGCGGGAGCGCAGATACGCAGTATTTT. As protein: CASSLASSSGSADTQYF.

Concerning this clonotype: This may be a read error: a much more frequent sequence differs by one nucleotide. CDR3 nucleotides: TGTGCCAGCAGCTTAGTTGCGGGAGGAGAGCATGAGCAGTTCTTC. Protein sequence: CASSLVAGGEHEQFF. The chain couples TRBV11-2 to TRBJ2-1; 8 bases fit TRBD2. This CDR3 contains 15 residues. J was trimmed by 8 bases and V by 1 base; bases with no gene match: 7. Per germline, CDR1 SGHAT and CDR2 FQNNGV.

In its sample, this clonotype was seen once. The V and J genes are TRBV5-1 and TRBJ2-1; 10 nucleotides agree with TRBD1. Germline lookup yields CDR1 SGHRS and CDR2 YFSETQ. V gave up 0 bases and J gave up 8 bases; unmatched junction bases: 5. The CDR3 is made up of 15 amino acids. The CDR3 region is CASSLVGTGVDEQFF. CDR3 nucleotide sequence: TGCGCCAGCAGCTTGGTCGGGACAGGGGTCGATGAGCAGTTCTTC.

The CDR3 DNA reads TGCGCCAGCAGCCAAGAAACAAAGCGTCCGGATACACATTTT. Translated, it gives CASSQETKRPDTHF. The chain carries TRBV4-1 and TRBJ1-5, with D hard to call. Germline V CDR1 and CDR2: MGHRA, YSYEKL. V lost 0 bases to trimming and J lost 16 bases, with 19 bases between them. This CDR3 has 14 amino acids.

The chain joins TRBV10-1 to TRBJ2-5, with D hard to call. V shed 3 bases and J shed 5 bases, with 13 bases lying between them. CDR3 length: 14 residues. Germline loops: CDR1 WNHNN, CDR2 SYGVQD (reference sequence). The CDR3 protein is CASSDPEISETQYF. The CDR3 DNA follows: TGCGCCAGCAGTGATCCAGAAATAAGTGAGACCCAGTACTTC.

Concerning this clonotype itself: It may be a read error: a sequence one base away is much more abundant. CDR3 residues: CASHPERPKREAFF. CDR3 bases: TGTGCCAGTCATCCGGAACGGCCTAAACGGGAGGCTTTCTTT. The chain links TRBV27 to TRBJ1-1; D remains unclear. The V and J ends lost 9 bases and 11 bases respectively, with 25 bases between them. The CDR3 is made up of 14 amino acids. Germline lookup yields CDR1 MNHEY and CDR2 SMNVEV (reference sequence).

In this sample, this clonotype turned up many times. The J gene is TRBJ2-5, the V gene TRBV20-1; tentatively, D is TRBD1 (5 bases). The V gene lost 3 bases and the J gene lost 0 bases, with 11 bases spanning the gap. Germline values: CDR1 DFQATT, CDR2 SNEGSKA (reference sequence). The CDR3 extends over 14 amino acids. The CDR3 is CSARGHSNQETQYF. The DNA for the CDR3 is TGCAGTGCTAGGGGGCACAGCAACCAAGAGACCCAGTACTTC.